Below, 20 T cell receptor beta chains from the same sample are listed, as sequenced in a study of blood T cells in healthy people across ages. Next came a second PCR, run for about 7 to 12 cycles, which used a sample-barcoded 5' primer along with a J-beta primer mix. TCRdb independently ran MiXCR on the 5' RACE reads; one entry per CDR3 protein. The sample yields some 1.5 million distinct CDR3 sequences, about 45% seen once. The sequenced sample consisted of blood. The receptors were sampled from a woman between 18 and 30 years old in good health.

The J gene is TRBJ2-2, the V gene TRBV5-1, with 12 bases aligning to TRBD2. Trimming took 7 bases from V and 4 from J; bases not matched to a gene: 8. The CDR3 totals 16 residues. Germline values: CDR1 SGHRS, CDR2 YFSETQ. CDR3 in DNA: TGCGCCAGCTTTCCTAGCGGGGGGGCCAGCACCGGGGAGCTGTTTTTT. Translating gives CASFPSGGASTGELFF.

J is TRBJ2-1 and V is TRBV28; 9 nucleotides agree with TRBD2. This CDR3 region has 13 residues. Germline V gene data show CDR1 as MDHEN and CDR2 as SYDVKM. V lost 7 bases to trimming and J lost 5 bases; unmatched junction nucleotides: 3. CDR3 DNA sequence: TGTGCCAGCAACCTAGCGGGGAACAATGAGCAGTTCTTC. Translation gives CASNLAGNNEQFF. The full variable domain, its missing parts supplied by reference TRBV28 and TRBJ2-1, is DVKVTQSSRYLVKRTGEKVFLECVQDMDHENMFWYRQDPGLGLRLIYFSYDVKMKEKGDIPEGYSVSREKKERFSLILESASTNQTSMYLCASNLAGNNEQFFGPGTRLTVL.

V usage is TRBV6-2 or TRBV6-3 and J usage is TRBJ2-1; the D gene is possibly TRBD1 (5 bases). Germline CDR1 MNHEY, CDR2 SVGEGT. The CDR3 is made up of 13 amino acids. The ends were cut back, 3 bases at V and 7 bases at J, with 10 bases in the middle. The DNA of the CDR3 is TGTGCCAGCAGTTATCTCAGGGTTAATGAGCAGTTCTTC. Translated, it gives CASSYLRVNEQFF.

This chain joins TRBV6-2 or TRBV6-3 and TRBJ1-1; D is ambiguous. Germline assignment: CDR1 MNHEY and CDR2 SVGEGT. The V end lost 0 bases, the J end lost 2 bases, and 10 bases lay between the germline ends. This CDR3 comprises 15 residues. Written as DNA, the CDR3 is TGTGCCAGCAGTTACTCGATCCAGCCCAACACTGAAGCTTTCTTT. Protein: CASSYSIQPNTEAFF.

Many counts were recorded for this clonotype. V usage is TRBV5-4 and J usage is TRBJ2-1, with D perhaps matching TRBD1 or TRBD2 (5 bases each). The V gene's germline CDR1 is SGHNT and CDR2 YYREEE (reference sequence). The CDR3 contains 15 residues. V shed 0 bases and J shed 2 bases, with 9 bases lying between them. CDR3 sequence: CASSLDGTTYNEQFF. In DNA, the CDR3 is TGTGCCAGCAGCTTGGATGGGACGACCTACAATGAGCAGTTCTTC. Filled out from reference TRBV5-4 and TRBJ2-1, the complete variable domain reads ETGVTQSPTHLIKTRGQQVTLRCSSQSGHNTVSWYQQALGQGPQFIFQYYREEENGRGNFPPRFSGLQFPNYSSELNVNALELDDSALYLCASSLDGTTYNEQFFGPGTRLTVL.

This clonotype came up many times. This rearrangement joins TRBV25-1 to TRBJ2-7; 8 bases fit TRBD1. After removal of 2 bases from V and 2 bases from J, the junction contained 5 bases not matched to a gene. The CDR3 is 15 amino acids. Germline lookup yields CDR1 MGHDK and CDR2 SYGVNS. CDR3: CASSERSGGAYEQYF. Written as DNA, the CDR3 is TGTGCCAGCAGTGAAAGGTCAGGGGGCGCCTACGAGCAGTACTTC.

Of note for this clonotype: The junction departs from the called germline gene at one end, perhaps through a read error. CDR3 residues: CANSPQGQNYGYTF. DNA of the CDR3: TGTGCCAACTCACCGCAGGGCCAAAACTATGGCTACACCTTC. The chain carries TRBV18 and TRBJ1-2, with a tentative D call TRBD1 (5 bases). This CDR3 is built from 14 residues. Germline loops: CDR1 KGHSH, CDR2 LQKENI.

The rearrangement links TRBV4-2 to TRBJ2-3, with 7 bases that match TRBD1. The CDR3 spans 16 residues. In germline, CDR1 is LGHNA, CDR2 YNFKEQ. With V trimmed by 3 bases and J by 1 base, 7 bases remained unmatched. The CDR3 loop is CASSQGRQGGTDTQYF. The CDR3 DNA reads TGTGCCAGCAGCCAGGGGAGACAGGGCGGCACAGATACGCAGTATTTT.

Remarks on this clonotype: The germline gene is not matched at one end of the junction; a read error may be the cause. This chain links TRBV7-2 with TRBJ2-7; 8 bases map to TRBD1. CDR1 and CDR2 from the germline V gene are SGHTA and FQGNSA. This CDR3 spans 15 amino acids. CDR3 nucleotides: TGTGCCAGCAGCCCTTACCGACAGGGGAAAGACGAGCAGTATTTC. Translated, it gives CASSPYRQGKDEQYF. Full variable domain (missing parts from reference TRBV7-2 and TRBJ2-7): GAGVSQSPSNKVTEKGKDVELRCDPISGHTALYWYRQSLGQGLEFLIYFQGNSAPDKSGLPSDRFSAERTGGSVSTLTIQRTQQEDSAVYLCASSPYRQGKDEQYFGPGTRLTVT.

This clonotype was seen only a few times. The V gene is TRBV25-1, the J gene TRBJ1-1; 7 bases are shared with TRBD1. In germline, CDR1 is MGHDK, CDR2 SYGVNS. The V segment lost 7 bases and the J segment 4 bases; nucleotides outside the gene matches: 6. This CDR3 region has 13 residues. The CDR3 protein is CASIDRVGTEAFF. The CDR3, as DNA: TGTGCCAGCATCGACAGGGTGGGCACTGAAGCTTTCTTT.

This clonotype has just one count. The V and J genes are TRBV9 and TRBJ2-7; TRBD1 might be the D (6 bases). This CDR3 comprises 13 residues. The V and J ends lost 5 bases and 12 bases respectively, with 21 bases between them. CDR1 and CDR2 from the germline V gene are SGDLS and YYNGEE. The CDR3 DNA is TGTGCCAGCAGTCAGGGGAATAGGGAGACCCGGTACTTC. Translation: CASSQGNRETRYF.

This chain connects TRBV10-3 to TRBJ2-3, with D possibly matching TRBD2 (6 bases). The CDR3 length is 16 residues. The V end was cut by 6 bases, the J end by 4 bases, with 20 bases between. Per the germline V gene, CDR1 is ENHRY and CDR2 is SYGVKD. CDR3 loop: CAIRLGLAEGSDTQYF. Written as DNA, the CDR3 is TGTGCCATCAGACTAGGACTGGCGGAGGGCTCAGATACGCAGTATTTT.

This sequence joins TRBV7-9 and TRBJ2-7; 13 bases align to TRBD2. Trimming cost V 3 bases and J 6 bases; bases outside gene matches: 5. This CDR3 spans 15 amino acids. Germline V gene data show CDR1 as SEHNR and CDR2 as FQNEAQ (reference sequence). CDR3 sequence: CASSLPLAGGPEQYF. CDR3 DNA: TGTGCCAGCAGCTTGCCACTAGCGGGAGGGCCCGAGCAGTACTTC.

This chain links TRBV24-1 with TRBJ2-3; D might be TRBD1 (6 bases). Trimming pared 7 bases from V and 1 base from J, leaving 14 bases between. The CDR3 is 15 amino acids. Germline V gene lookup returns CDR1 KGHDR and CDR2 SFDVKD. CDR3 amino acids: CATSDGRTGTDTQYF. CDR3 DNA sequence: TGTGCCACCAGCGACGGGCGGACAGGCACAGATACGCAGTATTTT.

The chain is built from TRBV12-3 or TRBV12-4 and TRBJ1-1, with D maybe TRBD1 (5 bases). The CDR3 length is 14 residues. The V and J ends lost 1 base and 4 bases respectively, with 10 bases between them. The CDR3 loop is CASSLDQGSTEAFF. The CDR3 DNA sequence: TGTGCCAGCAGTTTAGACCAGGGTAGCACTGAAGCTTTCTTT.

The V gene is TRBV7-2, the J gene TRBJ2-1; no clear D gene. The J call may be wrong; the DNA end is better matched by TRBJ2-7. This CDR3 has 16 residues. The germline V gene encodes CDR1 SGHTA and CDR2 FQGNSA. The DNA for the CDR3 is TGTGCCAGCAGCTTCATTTCAGGAGCCTCCGACAATGAGCAGTACTTC. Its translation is CASSFISGASDNEQYF.

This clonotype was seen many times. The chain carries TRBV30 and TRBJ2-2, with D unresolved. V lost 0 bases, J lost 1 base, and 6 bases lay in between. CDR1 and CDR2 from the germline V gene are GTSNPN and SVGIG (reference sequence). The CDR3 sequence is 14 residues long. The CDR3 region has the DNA TGTGCCTGGAGTGTTGCCAGGAACACCGGGGAGCTGTTTTTT. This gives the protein CAWSVARNTGELFF.

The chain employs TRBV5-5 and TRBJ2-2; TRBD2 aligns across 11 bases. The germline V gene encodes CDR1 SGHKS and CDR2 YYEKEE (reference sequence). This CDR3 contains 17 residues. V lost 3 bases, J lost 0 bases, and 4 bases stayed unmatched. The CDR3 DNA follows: TGTGCCAGCAGCTCAGGACTAGCGGGTACGAACACCGGGGAGCTGTTTTTT. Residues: CASSSGLAGTNTGELFF.

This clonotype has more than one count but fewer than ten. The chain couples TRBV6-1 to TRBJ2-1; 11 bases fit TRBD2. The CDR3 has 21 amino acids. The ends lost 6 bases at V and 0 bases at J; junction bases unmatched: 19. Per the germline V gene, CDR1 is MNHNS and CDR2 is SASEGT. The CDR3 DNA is TGTGCCAGCAGACACTTAGGGCTTACTAGCGGGAGTCGGAGCTCCTACAATGAGCAGTTCTTC. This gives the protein CASRHLGLTSGSRSSYNEQFF.

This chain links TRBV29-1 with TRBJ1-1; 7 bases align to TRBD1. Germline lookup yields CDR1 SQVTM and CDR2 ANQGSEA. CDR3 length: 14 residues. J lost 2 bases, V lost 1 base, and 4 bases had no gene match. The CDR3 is CSVEGNRGNTEAFF. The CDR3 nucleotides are TGCAGCGTTGAAGGAAACAGGGGAAACACTGAAGCTTTCTTT.